A selection of T cell receptor beta chains follows, all from one sample in a study of blood T cell repertoires in COVID-19. Data came from immunoSEQ multiplex PCR; TCRdb stores just in-frame clones and leaves some out. The repertoire has 250,000 to 300,000 clones, around 90% of them found once; the top ten carry around 2.1%. Sequenced: peripheral blood. The receptors here all came from a man aged 50-60 years with acute or convalescent COVID-19. Each CDR3 is given with its conserved first and last residue. The order of the fields is V gene, J gene, clone size, D gene, CDR3 DNA, CDR3 protein. D genes are given only for firm matches. The size entry is marked missing in some rows and otherwise reads once, few, many or a size class.

>TRBV5-5|TRBJ1-3|.|TRBD1
TGTGCCAGCAGCCGCGACAGGGGAACTGGAAACACCATATATTTT
CASSRDRGTGNTIYF
>TRBV6-5|TRBJ2-1|once|.
TGTGCCAGCAGTTACGCGGGCAATGAGCAGTTCTTC
CASSYAGNEQFF
>TRBV6-6|TRBJ2-7|.|TRBD1
TGTGCCGTATTGGGGGACAGGGTCTACGAGCAGTACTTC
CAVLGDRVYEQYF
>TRBV28|TRBJ2-7|.|TRBD1
TGTGCCAGCAGGCGACCGGGACAGGGCTACGAGCAGTACTTC
CASRRPGQGYEQYF
>TRBV5-5|TRBJ2-7|.|TRBD1
TGTGCCAGCAGCTTCCTCCCCGGGGACAGGGAGTACGAGCAGTACTTC
CASSFLPGDREYEQYF
>TRBV3-1/TRBV3-2|TRBJ1-4|.|.
TGTGCCAGCAGCCAAGGGGGGCACTTTAATGAAAAACTGTTTTTT
CASSQGGHFNEKLFF
>TRBV9|TRBJ2-2|.|.
TGTGCCAGCAGCGTAGACTGGACCGGGGAGCTGTTTTTT
CASSVDWTGELFF
>TRBV19|TRBJ1-2|.|TRBD1
TGTGCCAGTAGTATAGACCCGACAGGGCTCTATGGCTACACCTTC
CASSIDPTGLYGYTF
>TRBV7-3|TRBJ2-3|.|TRBD1
TGTGCCAGCAGCTTTGGGACAGGGGCAGATACGCAGTATTTT
CASSFGTGADTQYF
>TRBV27|TRBJ1-5|.|.
TGTGCCAGCGGATACTATAGCAATCAGCCCCAGCATTTT
CASGYYSNQPQHF
>TRBV2|TRBJ1-4|.|.
TGTGCCAGCAGTGAAGCGATTAGGGGGGGCAGGGGTGAAAAACTGTTTTTT
CASSEAIRGGRGEKLFF
>TRBV5-1|TRBJ2-1|.|.
TGCGCCAGCAGCTTGGTAAGAGACAGCTACAATGAGCAGTTCTTC
CASSLVRDSYNEQFF
>TRBV27|TRBJ2-7|.|TRBD1
TGTGCCAGCAGTTCCAGGACAGGACCCTACGAGCAGTACTTC
CASSSRTGPYEQYF